This TCR beta chain was obtained from a study of blood T cell repertoires in COVID-19. As for the study in general: T cells, B-cell-depleted T cells, or PBMCs supplied cDNA or gDNA.

The CDR3 has 14 amino acids. Trimming took 3 bases from V and 0 from J, leaving 7 bases between them. The germline gives CDR1 SNHLY, CDR2 FYNNEI. Profiled with immunoSEQ multiplex PCR; TCRdb holds only in-frame clones, not every one. The data show approximately 50,000 clones, around nine tenths seen once. This clone was recorded once. What was sequenced was peripheral blood. The chain couples TRBV2 to TRBJ2-3; D is possibly TRBD2 (6 bases). This sequence originates from a man at least 80 years old with active or convalescent COVID-19. The CDR3 nucleotides read TGTGCCAGCAGTGAGGGGGGAAGCACAGATACGCAGTATTTT. Encoded protein: CASSEGGSTDTQYF.